Shown below are 22 T cell receptor beta chains from a single sample sequenced in a study of blood T cells in healthy people across ages. Sample-barcoded 5' priming and a J-beta primer mix drove a second PCR of about 7 to 12 cycles. TCRdb reprocessed the 5' RACE reads with MiXCR, giving one entry per CDR3 protein. This table holds hundreds of thousands of distinct CDR3 sequences, 50% to 65% found once. The sample consisted of blood. These receptors originate from a man older than 75 in good health.

The chain carries TRBV12-3 or TRBV12-4 and TRBJ2-7, with D hard to call. This CDR3 has 14 residues. Trimming stripped 4 bases from V and 6 bases from J, with 16 bases between. CDR3 nucleotide sequence: TGTGCCAGCAGTTATTCCGCCGATCCTTCCGAGCAGTACTTC. Translated: CASSYSADPSEQYF.

This clonotype was detected once. CDR3 residues: CASSFGLLATSYEQYF. The DNA of the CDR3 is TGTGCCAGCAGTTTTGGTTTACTAGCGACCTCCTACGAGCAGTACTTC. This sequence joins TRBV12-3 or TRBV12-4 and TRBJ2-7; TRBD2 matches 7 bases. V was clipped by 3 bases and J by 0 bases; unmatched bases: 8. The CDR3 is 16 amino acids.

As DNA, the CDR3 is TGTGCCAGCAGTTCCGGGACAGGGGGAGGTGGGGCCAACGTCCTGACTTTC. It is translated as CASSSGTGGGGANVLTF. The V gene is TRBV28, the J gene TRBJ2-6; 11 bases fit TRBD1. Per the germline V gene, CDR1 is MDHEN and CDR2 is SYDVKM. CDR3 length: 17 amino acids. The V gene end was trimmed by 4 bases and the J gene end by 3 bases; junction bases not matched to a gene: 5.

This clonotype came up once. Here the CDR3 reads CASSLGQTVNNYGYTF. The DNA for the CDR3 is TGCGCCAGCAGCTTGGGGCAGACGGTCAATAACTATGGCTACACCTTC. The V call is TRBV5-1, the J call TRBJ1-2; D gene uncertain. CDR1 is SGHRS and CDR2 is YFSETQ in the germline V gene. V was pared by 0 bases and J by 1 base, with 13 bases between. The CDR3 is 16 amino acids.

This chain uses TRBV9 with TRBJ1-2; the match to TRBD1 covers 8 bases. Trimming took 0 bases from V and 7 from J; bases not matched to a gene: 5. Looked up from germline, CDR1 is SGDLS and CDR2 is YYNGEE. There are 14 residues in the CDR3. CDR3 in amino acids: CASSVEDRATGYTF. The CDR3 DNA reads as TGTGCCAGCAGCGTAGAGGACAGGGCGACTGGCTACACCTTC.

As to this clonotype: Possible read error: a much larger clone is one base away. CDR3 loop: CASRTGFGYTF. CDR3 bases: TGTGCCAGCAGGACAGGGTTTGGCTACACCTTC. This chain connects TRBV6-5 to TRBJ1-2; 7 positions match TRBD1. The junction had 2 bases not matched to a gene; V was cut back by 6 bases and J by 7 bases. Germline CDR1 is MNHEY and CDR2 is SVGAGI. The CDR3 has 11 amino acids.

This clonotype has just a few counts. This sequence joins TRBV3-1 and TRBJ1-2; 7 bases map to TRBD1. Germline CDR1 LGHDT, CDR2 YNNKEL (reference sequence). The CDR3 is 15 amino acids. V was pared by 4 bases and J by 3 bases, with 8 bases of the junction left unmatched. CDR3 amino acids: CASSPDRRRDYGYTF. The CDR3 DNA reads as TGTGCCAGCAGCCCGGACAGGAGGCGGGACTATGGCTACACCTTC.

The J gene is TRBJ1-2, the V gene TRBV4-1; D remains ambiguous. V was shortened by 0 bases and J by 4 bases, with 12 bases between the two germline ends. Germline-derived CDR1 and CDR2 are MGHRA and YSYEKL. This CDR3 is built from 15 residues. The CDR3 sequence: CASSQDRGSPYGYTF. The CDR3, as DNA: TGCGCCAGCAGCCAAGATAGAGGATCTCCCTATGGCTACACCTTC.

This rearrangement joins TRBV29-1 to TRBJ2-7; 8 bases align to TRBD1. The CDR3 is 13 residues long. Germline values: CDR1 SQVTM, CDR2 ANQGSEA. J was trimmed by 7 bases and V by 4 bases; bases with no gene match: 9. The CDR3: CSVVRGRSGEQYF. Here the CDR3 DNA reads TGCAGCGTTGTCAGGGGGCGGTCGGGAGAGCAGTACTTC.

This rearrangement joins TRBV15 to TRBJ1-1, with D unresolved. Trimming stripped 2 bases from V and 8 bases from J, with 12 bases between. The germline gives CDR1 LNHNV, CDR2 YYDKDF (reference sequence). The CDR3 loop spans 13 amino acids. CDR3 coding DNA: TGTGCCACCAGCAGACCGGACCGGACCGAAGCTTTCTTT. Translated: CATSRPDRTEAFF.

The chain is built from TRBV6-6 and TRBJ2-1; D might be TRBD1 (5 bases). The V and J ends lost 8 bases and 5 bases respectively, with 13 bases between them. The CDR3 spans 13 residues. Germline CDR1 MNHNY, CDR2 SVGAGI (reference sequence). Here the CDR3 reads CASLKEGDNEQFF. The CDR3 DNA follows: TGTGCCAGCTTAAAAGAAGGGGACAATGAGCAGTTCTTC.

This clonotype came up once. An end of the junction does not agree with germline; a read error may underlie this. This chain links TRBV12-3 or TRBV12-4 with TRBJ2-7, with D possibly being TRBD2 (6 bases). The CDR3 runs to 13 residues. The CDR3 sequence: CASSVAAPGEQYF. The CDR3 nucleotides read TGTGCCAGCAGTGTAGCGGCCCCGGGGGAGCAGTACTTC.

The chain employs TRBV27 and TRBJ2-1; possible D gene TRBD1, 5 bases. This CDR3 region has 14 residues. Looked up from germline, CDR1 is MNHEY and CDR2 is SMNVEV (reference sequence). Trimming stripped 4 bases from V and 10 bases from J, with 17 bases between. CDR3 DNA sequence: TGTGCCAGCAGTTCCCAGACGCAGGGCATCGAGCAGTTCTTC. It codes for CASSSQTQGIEQFF.

This chain connects TRBV2 to TRBJ2-1, with 13 bases identical to TRBD2. The junction had 5 bases not matched to a gene; V was cut back by 4 bases and J by 5 bases. Germline CDR1 and CDR2: SNHLY and FYNNEI. There are 16 residues in the CDR3. CDR3 protein: CASSAGTSGMNNEQFF. The CDR3 DNA is TGTGCCAGCAGTGCCGGGACTAGCGGGATGAACAATGAGCAGTTCTTC.

This clonotype was found once. The rearrangement uses TRBV4-1 and TRBJ2-7; 8 nucleotides align to TRBD1. Germline CDR1 MGHRA, CDR2 YSYEKL. V shed 3 bases and J 2 bases; nucleotides not matched to a gene: 9. The CDR3 covers 16 residues. The CDR3 region is CASSQARTGNAYEQYF. CDR3 nucleotide sequence: TGCGCCAGCAGCCAGGCCCGGACAGGGAACGCCTACGAGCAGTACTTC.

The V gene is TRBV20-1, the J gene TRBJ2-3; no clear D. V was trimmed by 4 bases and J by 14 bases, leaving 22 bases between them. Germline V gives CDR1 DFQATT, CDR2 SNEGSKA (reference sequence). The CDR3 consists of 13 residues. The CDR3 DNA sequence: TGCAGTGCTATACCAGAACAGAACAGATACGCGTATTTT. Encoded protein: CSAIPEQNRYAYF.

V gene TRBV10-3 combines with J gene TRBJ2-3; 9 positions match TRBD2. Germline CDR1 is ENHRY and CDR2 is SYGVKD. This CDR3 comprises 15 residues. J lost 3 bases, V lost 8 bases, and 9 bases had no gene match. The CDR3 loop reads CAIRREREVTDTQYF. DNA of the CDR3: TGTGCCATCCGGAGGGAGCGGGAGGTAACAGATACGCAGTATTTT.

Regarding this clonotype: The junction departs from the called germline gene at one end, perhaps through a read error. The chain employs TRBV27 and TRBJ2-7, with unresolved D. CDR1 is MNHEY, CDR2 SMNVEV, per germline (reference sequence). The CDR3 extends over 14 amino acids. CDR3 coding DNA: TGTGCCAGCAGTCTATCGGCCGGTCCCTACGAGCAGTACTTC. This sequence encodes CASSLSAGPYEQYF.

The V gene is TRBV4-2, the J gene TRBJ2-7, with 10 positions matching TRBD1. Per germline, CDR1 LGHNA and CDR2 YNFKEQ. CDR3 size: 16 residues. The ends lost 0 bases at V and 5 bases at J; junction bases unmatched: 7. The DNA for the CDR3 is TGTGCCAGCAGCCAAGAATGGACAGGGGGGCCTGACGAGCAGTACTTC. This codes for CASSQEWTGGPDEQYF.

V gene TRBV12-3 or TRBV12-4 combines with J gene TRBJ2-7; 9 positions match TRBD2. V dropped 0 bases and J dropped 5; count of bases not matched to a gene: 11. The CDR3 consists of 17 residues. The CDR3 spells CASSLATSGEGDHEQYF. Here the CDR3 DNA reads TGTGCCAGCAGTTTAGCGACTAGCGGTGAGGGGGATCACGAGCAGTACTTC.

This clonotype appeared a few times. The genes are TRBV20-1 and TRBJ1-2; D unresolved. Trimming pared 6 bases from V and 0 bases from J, leaving 20 bases between. The CDR3 runs to 16 residues. The V gene's germline CDR1 is DFQATT and CDR2 SNEGSKA (reference sequence). The CDR3: CSATGWTDTSNYGYTF. The CDR3, as DNA: TGCAGTGCAACCGGGTGGACGGATACCTCTAACTATGGCTACACCTTC.

This chain connects TRBV20-1 to TRBJ1-1, with D unresolved. Trimming cost V 4 bases and J 10 bases, with 16 bases left between them. The CDR3 runs 12 residues. In germline, CDR1 is DFQATT, CDR2 SNEGSKA (reference sequence). CDR3 DNA sequence: TGCAGTGCTAATCTCGCTACCCGTGGAGCTTTCTTT. Protein product: CSANLATRGAFF.